In this sample, the clone carrying this TCR beta chain turned up a few times. The target antigen is unknown. Unique molecular identifiers were incorporated when the TCRbeta library was constructed. TCRdb independently ran MiXCR on the PCR reads; one entry per CDR3 protein. The sample has 400,000 to 450,000 distinct CDR3 sequences; approximately 41% are singletons. The data were obtained in a study of T-cell reconstitution after alpha-beta-depleted transplantation in children. Study-wide results and limits: The study reportedly traced alpha-beta T cells about two months after transplant to several hundred expanded graft clones.

V was pared by 6 bases and J by 0 bases, with 14 bases of the junction left unmatched. This CDR3 comprises 18 residues. Germline assignment: CDR1 MNHNS and CDR2 SASEGT. This chain uses TRBV6-1 with TRBJ1-5; 7 bases agree with TRBD1. Sequencing used PBMCs, obtained before TCRalphabeta/CD19-depleted stem cell transplant. The sequence derives from a girl aged 2 to 10 with aplastic anemia, due to receive a stem cell transplant. CDR3 nucleotide sequence: TGTGCCAGCAGCGGGGACAGCCCCCGGGTCTATAGCAATCAGCCCCAGCATTTT. Translating gives CASSGDSPRVYSNQPQHF.